The present T cell receptor beta chain was sequenced within a study of blood T cell repertoires in COVID-19. Background on the study: Sites in the United States, Italy and Spain provided acute and convalescent COVID-19 samples.

The Seattle site enrolled patients during active infection and followed them longitudinally. In the original processing: Nucleated cell number was recorded as an estimate derived from reference gene primer amplification. The method was immunoSEQ multiplex PCR; TCRdb's version includes in-frame clones alone and lacks a portion of them. That table supplies the V and J calls and clone size; D and trimming were determined from the DNA. This sample yields just under 350,000 clones, of which around nine tenths are seen a single time; approximately 7.4% belongs to the top ten. Germline CDR1 MDHEN, CDR2 SYDVKM. The CDR3 totals 14 residues. Deletions cut 3 bases from V and 4 bases from J, with 9 bases between.

The TCR sequence derives from a woman in her 70s with COVID-19, enrolled during active disease. Sequenced material: peripheral blood. The gene calls are TRBV28 and TRBJ1-4; D not certain. The CDR3 nucleotides are TGTGCCAGCAGTTTCTCCGAGATTAATGAAAAACTGTTTTTT. This sequence encodes CASSFSEINEKLFF.